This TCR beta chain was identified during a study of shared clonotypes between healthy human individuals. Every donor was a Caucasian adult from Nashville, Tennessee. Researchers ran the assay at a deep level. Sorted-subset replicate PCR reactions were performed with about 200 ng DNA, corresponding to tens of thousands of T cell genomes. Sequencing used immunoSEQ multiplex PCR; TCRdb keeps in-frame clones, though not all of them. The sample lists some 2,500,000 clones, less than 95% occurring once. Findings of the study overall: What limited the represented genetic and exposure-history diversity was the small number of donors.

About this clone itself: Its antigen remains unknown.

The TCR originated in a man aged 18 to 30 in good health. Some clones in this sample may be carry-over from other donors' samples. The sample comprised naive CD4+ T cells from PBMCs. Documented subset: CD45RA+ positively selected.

Here the CDR3 reads CASRGTSNTGELFF. The CDR3 DNA reads as TGCGCCAGCAGAGGCACGTCCAACACCGGGGAGCTGTTTTTT. V is TRBV10-2 and J is TRBJ2-2; no definite D call. Trimming removed 6 bases from V and 2 bases from J, with 10 bases in between. The CDR3 length is 14 residues. The germline V gene encodes CDR1 WSHSY and CDR2 SAAADI.